The next 3 T cell receptor beta chains were all read from a single sample in a study of control samples from healthy donors and cancer patients. Produced via immunoSEQ multiplex PCR; TCRdb's table is partial and in-frame only. The sample comprises 150,000 to 200,000 clones, about 91% of which are singletons, and just over 2% rests with the top ten. The sample taken for sequencing was blood. The receptors originated from a woman between 35 and 50 years old in good health.

The V call is TRBV10-1, the J call TRBJ2-3; D is undetermined. Germline V gives CDR1 WNHNN, CDR2 SYGVQD (reference sequence). This CDR3 has 17 amino acids. The V end lost 8 bases, the J end lost 0 bases, and 21 bases lay between the germline ends. CDR3 bases: TGCGCCAGCGGGCCGGCTCTAGGACCTTATAGCACAGATACGCAGTATTTT. This translates into CASGPALGPYSTDTQYF.

V and J are TRBV2 and TRBJ1-5, with a weak D call TRBD1 (5 bases). Germline CDR1 SNHLY, CDR2 FYNNEI. With 6 bases removed from V and 1 base from J, the gap between germline ends came to 13 bases. The CDR3 is 15 amino acids. DNA for the CDR3: TGTGCCAGCAGGGCGACGGGGGAGAGCAATCAGCCCCAGCATTTT. Translated: CASRATGESNQPQHF.

This sequence joins TRBV7-6 and TRBJ2-5; 10 bases are a match to TRBD2. Trimming took 2 bases from V and 1 from J; bases not matched to a gene: 4. This CDR3 spans 16 amino acids. Germline assignment: CDR1 SGHVS and CDR2 FNYEAQ. CDR3 amino acids: CASSLMASGGQETQYF. The CDR3 DNA follows: TGTGCCAGCAGCTTAATGGCTAGCGGGGGCCAAGAGACCCAGTACTTC.